Presented here are 17 T cell receptor beta chains from one specimen sequenced in a study of cytomegalovirus exposure and HLA in healthy donors. Here immunoSEQ multiplex PCR was the method, and the copy in TCRdb shows in-frame clones only, minus some. The sample has 120,000 to 150,000 clones; about 90% are singletons. The sequenced material came from PBMCs. The receptors come from a man in his late teens or twenties in good health and CMV-seronegative.

The chain combines TRBV7-9 with TRBJ1-1; D gene ambiguous. The length of the CDR3 is 13 residues. From germline, CDR1 is SEHNR and CDR2 FQNEAQ (reference sequence). With 5 bases removed from V and 6 bases from J, the gap between germline ends came to 13 bases. The DNA for the CDR3 is TGTGCCAGCAGCCTCCCCCCCGGGGCTGAAGCTTTCTTT. It is translated as CASSLPPGAEAFF.

The chain links TRBV7-2 to TRBJ2-1; 7 bases line up with TRBD2. The length of the CDR3 is 13 residues. V lost 5 bases to trimming and J lost 7 bases; unmatched junction nucleotides: 5. Germline V gives CDR1 SGHTA, CDR2 FQGNSA. CDR3 DNA sequence: TGTGCCAGCAGCGCAGGACTAGGGAATGAGCAGTTCTTC. Its translation: CASSAGLGNEQFF.

The rearrangement uses TRBV7-8 and TRBJ2-2, with D unclear. The germline gives CDR1 SGHVS, CDR2 FQNEAQ. The V end was cut by 1 base, the J end by 5 bases, with 20 bases between. CDR3 length: 18 residues. CDR3 residues: CASSLDMIGSPVTGELFF. CDR3 in DNA: TGTGCCAGCAGCTTAGATATGATCGGGTCGCCTGTAACCGGGGAGCTGTTTTTT.

The chain links TRBV6-1 to TRBJ1-5; possible D gene TRBD1, 6 bases. CDR3 length: 13 amino acids. V lost 2 bases, J lost 6 bases, and 8 bases lay in between. Germline CDR1 is MNHNS and CDR2 is SASEGT. The CDR3 loop reads CASSEPGAQPQHF. CDR3 nucleotides: TGTGCCAGCAGTGAACCAGGGGCTCAGCCCCAGCATTTT.

The rearrangement uses TRBV10-2 and TRBJ2-2, with TRBD2 identical over 8 bases. After removal of 6 bases from V and 4 bases from J, the junction contained 7 bases not matched to a gene. CDR3 length equals 15 residues. CDR1 is WSHSY, CDR2 SAAADI, per germline. CDR3: CASRQLAGPTGELFF. The CDR3 DNA reads as TGCGCCAGCAGACAGCTAGCGGGCCCCACCGGGGAGCTGTTTTTT.

This chain links TRBV6-1 with TRBJ2-7; 9 bases are a match to TRBD1. The CDR3 has 15 amino acids. Germline V gives CDR1 MNHNS, CDR2 SASEGT. The V gene end was trimmed by 6 bases and the J gene end by 3 bases; junction bases not matched to a gene: 9. The CDR3 is CASSAIQGAIYEQYF. Here the CDR3 DNA reads TGTGCCAGCAGCGCAATACAGGGGGCTATCTACGAGCAGTACTTC.

The J gene is TRBJ2-3, the V gene TRBV2, with 7 bases aligning to TRBD1. V gave up 1 base and J gave up 1 base; unmatched junction bases: 8. The CDR3 loop spans 17 amino acids. CDR1 and CDR2 from the germline V gene are SNHLY and FYNNEI. CDR3 coding DNA: TGTGCCAGCAGTGAAGTCCTAACAGGGGCTCGCACAGATACGCAGTATTTT. It specifies CASSEVLTGARTDTQYF. Drawing the rest from reference TRBV2 and TRBJ2-3, the complete variable domain is EPEVTQTPSHQVTQMGQEVILRCVPISNHLYFYWYRQILGQKVEFLVSFYNNEISEKSEIFDDQFSVERPDGSNFTLKIRSTKLEDSAMYFCASSEVLTGARTDTQYFGPGTRLTVL.

The chain employs TRBV27 and TRBJ2-7; 11 nucleotides agree with TRBD2. V shed 5 bases, J shed 0 bases, and the junction held 6 bases outside the gene matches. CDR3 length: 16 residues. CDR1 MNHEY and CDR2 SMNVEV come from the germline V gene (reference sequence). For the CDR3, the DNA is TGTGCCAGCAGTGATCTAGCGGGGGGCCCCTCCTACGAGCAGTACTTC. This codes for CASSDLAGGPSYEQYF.

The V and J genes are TRBV5-4 and TRBJ1-1, with 7 bases that match TRBD1. The V gene's germline CDR1 is SGHNT and CDR2 YYREEE (reference sequence). The CDR3 spans 15 residues. Germline trimming cut 0 bases from V and 3 bases from J; bases unmatched to any gene: 5. The CDR3 DNA is TGTGCCAGCAGCTTGGAAGGGGGCGCATACACTGAAGCTTTCTTT. This sequence encodes CASSLEGGAYTEAFF.

V gene TRBV27 combines with J gene TRBJ2-3; D may be TRBD2 (6 bases). The V gene's germline CDR1 is MNHEY and CDR2 SMNVEV (reference sequence). The ends were cut back, 6 bases at V and 0 bases at J, with 10 bases in the middle. The CDR3 contains 14 residues. The CDR3 spells CASSFGTSTDTQYF. CDR3 coding DNA: TGTGCCAGCAGCTTCGGGACTAGCACAGATACGCAGTATTTT.

This clone has just one count. This chain links TRBV27 with TRBJ1-2; TRBD1 matches 8 bases. CDR3 length: 13 amino acids. The germline V gene encodes CDR1 MNHEY and CDR2 SMNVEV (reference sequence). V lost 2 bases, J lost 11 bases, and 7 bases stayed unmatched. The CDR3 reads CASSLDRTGRYTF. For the CDR3, the DNA is TGTGCCAGCAGTTTAGATCGGACAGGGCGATACACCTTC.

The chain joins TRBV12-5 to TRBJ1-5, with D uncertain. This CDR3 is built from 15 residues. Germline lookup yields CDR1 LGHNT and CDR2 FRNRAP. Trimming removed 2 bases at V and 2 bases at J, with 10 bases between. The CDR3 loop is CASGLSGFGNQPQHF. The DNA for the CDR3 is TGTGCTAGTGGTTTGTCGGGGTTTGGCAATCAGCCCCAGCATTTT. The whole variable domain, remainder taken from reference TRBV12-5 and TRBJ1-5, is DARVTQTPRHKVTEMGQEVTMRCQPILGHNTVFWYRQTMMQGLELLAYFRNRAPLDDSGMPKDRFSAEMPDATLATLKIQPSEPRDSAVYFCASGLSGFGNQPQHFGDGTRLSIL.

This sequence joins TRBV6-6 and TRBJ2-3, with 10 bases that match TRBD2. The V segment lost 3 bases and the J segment 6 bases; nucleotides outside the gene matches: 9. The CDR3 is 16 amino acids. The germline gives CDR1 MNHNY, CDR2 SVGAGI (reference sequence). The CDR3 loop is CASSYNLAGAGDTQYF. Here the CDR3 DNA reads TGTGCCAGCAGTTATAATCTAGCGGGAGCTGGGGATACGCAGTATTTT.

This chain uses TRBV13 with TRBJ1-6, with a tentative D call TRBD1 (6 bases). Trimming pared 0 bases from V and 13 bases from J, leaving 10 bases between. Germline V CDR1 and CDR2: PRHDT, FYEKMQ (reference sequence). The CDR3 has 13 amino acids. The CDR3 DNA sequence: TGTGCCAGCAGCTTAGGCCAGGGGCTGCCCCTCCACTTT. Protein product: CASSLGQGLPLHF. Full variable domain (outside the CDR3, taken from reference TRBV13 and TRBJ1-6): AAGVIQSPRHLIKEKRETATLKCYPIPRHDTVYWYQQGPGQDPQFLISFYEKMQSDKGSIPDRFSAQQFSDYHSELNMSSLELGDSALYFCASSLGQGLPLHFGNGTRLTVT.

This chain links TRBV5-8 with TRBJ2-3; tentatively, D is TRBD2 (6 bases). The V end lost 4 bases, the J end lost 5 bases, and 11 bases lay between the germline ends. CDR3 length: 13 residues. CDR1 is SGHTS, CDR2 YDEGEE, per germline. CDR3 protein: CASSLGGVDTQYF. Written as DNA, the CDR3 is TGTGCCAGCAGCCTTGGCGGGGTAGATACGCAGTATTTT.

This chain links TRBV19 with TRBJ2-2, with a possible D match to TRBD1 (6 bases). Germline-derived CDR1 and CDR2 are LNHDA and SQIVND (reference sequence). Trimming took 3 bases from V and 1 from J, leaving 18 bases between them. The CDR3 has 18 residues. CDR3 residues: CASSIYRNTGKNTGELFF. The CDR3 DNA is TGTGCCAGTAGTATCTATCGGAACACAGGGAAGAACACCGGGGAGCTGTTTTTT. Drawing the rest from reference TRBV19 and TRBJ2-2, the complete variable domain is DGGITQSPKYLFRKEGQNVTLSCEQNLNHDAMYWYRQDPGQGLRLIYYSQIVNDFQKGDIAEGYSVSREKKESFPLTVTSAQKNPTAFYLCASSIYRNTGKNTGELFFGEGSRLTVL.

This chain connects TRBV7-9 to TRBJ2-5, with TRBD2 identical over 7 bases. CDR1 is SEHNR and CDR2 is FQNEAQ in the germline V gene (reference sequence). The J segment lost 2 bases and the V segment lost 5 bases, leaving 14 bases of the junction unmatched. This CDR3 has 17 residues. CDR3 DNA: TGTGCCAGCAGCGGAGATTCTCGCGGGAGTTGGCAAGAGACCCAGTACTTC. Its protein is CASSGDSRGSWQETQYF. The whole variable domain, filled in from reference TRBV7-9 and TRBJ2-5, reads DTGVSQNPRHKITKRGQNVTFRCDPISEHNRLYWYRQTLGQGPEFLTYFQNEAQLEKSRLLSDRFSAERPKGSFSTLEIQRTEQGDSAMYLCASSGDSRGSWQETQYFGPGTRLLVL.